This T cell receptor beta chain was recovered during a study of regulatory T cells. CDR1 is SGHRS and CDR2 is YFSETQ in the germline V gene. This CDR3 is 14 amino acids long. Trimming removed 1 base at V and 6 bases at J, with 10 bases between. Primers: 52 TRBV forward and 13 TRBJ reverse. Profiled with immunoSEQ multiplex PCR; TCRdb holds only in-frame clones, not every one. The sample contains approximately 37,000 clones, roughly 90% of which appear only once. As concerns this clone: The antigen remains unidentified.

Study results and limitations: In CD3G-deficient patients, conventional CD4+ T cells were enriched for hydrophobic CDR3 residues at positions 6 and 7. Regulatory T cells showed the strongest V-J pair restriction and V/J gene skewing among patient repertoires.

This TCR came from a person between 18 and 35 years old with CD3G deficiency. The J gene is TRBJ2-2, the V gene TRBV5-1; D uncertain. Sequences were obtained from conventional CD4+ T cells sorted from blood. The CDR3 loop is CASSLRPGAGELFF. DNA for the CDR3: TGCGCCAGCAGCTTGAGGCCCGGAGCCGGGGAGCTGTTTTTT.